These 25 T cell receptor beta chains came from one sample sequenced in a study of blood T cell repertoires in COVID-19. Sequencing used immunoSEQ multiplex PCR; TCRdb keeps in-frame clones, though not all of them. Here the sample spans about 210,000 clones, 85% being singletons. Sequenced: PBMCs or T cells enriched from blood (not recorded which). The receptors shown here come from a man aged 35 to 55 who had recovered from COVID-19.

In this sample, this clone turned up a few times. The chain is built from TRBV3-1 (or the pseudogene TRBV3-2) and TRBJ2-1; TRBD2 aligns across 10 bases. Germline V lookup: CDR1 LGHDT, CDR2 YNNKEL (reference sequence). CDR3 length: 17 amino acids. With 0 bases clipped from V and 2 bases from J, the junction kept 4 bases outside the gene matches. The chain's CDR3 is CASSQDGLAEPYNEQFF. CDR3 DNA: TGTGCCAGCAGCCAAGACGGACTAGCGGAACCCTACAATGAGCAGTTCTTC.

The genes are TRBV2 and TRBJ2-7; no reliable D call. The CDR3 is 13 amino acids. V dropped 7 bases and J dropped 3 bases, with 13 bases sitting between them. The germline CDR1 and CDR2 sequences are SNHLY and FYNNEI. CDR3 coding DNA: TGTGCCAGCACCGCACCCGAGGTCTACGAGCAGTACTTC. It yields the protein CASTAPEVYEQYF.

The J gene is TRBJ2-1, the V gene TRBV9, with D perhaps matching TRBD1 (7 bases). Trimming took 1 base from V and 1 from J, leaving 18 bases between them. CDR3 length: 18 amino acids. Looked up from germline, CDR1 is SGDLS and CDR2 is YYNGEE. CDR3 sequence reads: CASSVSSEGAPSYNEQFF. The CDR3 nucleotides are TGTGCCAGCAGCGTATCTTCGGAGGGGGCGCCATCCTACAATGAGCAGTTCTTC.

The CDR3 here is CASSPLPFGQGARNEQYF. The CDR3 coding sequence is TGTGCCAGCTCACCACTTCCATTTGGACAGGGGGCGAGGAACGAGCAGTACTTC. The rearrangement uses TRBV18 and TRBJ2-7; 11 nucleotides agree with TRBD1. Germline CDR1 is KGHSH and CDR2 is LQKENI. This CDR3 spans 18 amino acids. V gave up 1 base and J gave up 5 bases; unmatched junction bases: 13.

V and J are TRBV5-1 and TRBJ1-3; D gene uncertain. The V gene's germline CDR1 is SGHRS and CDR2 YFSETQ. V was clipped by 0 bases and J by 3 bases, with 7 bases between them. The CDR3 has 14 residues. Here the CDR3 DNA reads TGCGCCAGCAGCTTGGTCGGGTATGGAAACACCATATATTTT. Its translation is CASSLVGYGNTIYF.

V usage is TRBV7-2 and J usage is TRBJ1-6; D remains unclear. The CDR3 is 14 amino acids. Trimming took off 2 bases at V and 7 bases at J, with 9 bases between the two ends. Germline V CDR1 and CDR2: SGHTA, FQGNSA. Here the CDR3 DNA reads TGTGCCAGCAGCTTACAAATCAAAAATTCACCCCTCCACTTT. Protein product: CASSLQIKNSPLHF. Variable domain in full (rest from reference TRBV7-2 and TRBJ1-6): GAGVSQSPSNKVTEKGKDVELRCDPISGHTALYWYRQSLGQGLEFLIYFQGNSAPDKSGLPSDRFSAERTGGSVSTLTIQRTQQEDSAVYLCASSLQIKNSPLHFGNGTRLTVT.

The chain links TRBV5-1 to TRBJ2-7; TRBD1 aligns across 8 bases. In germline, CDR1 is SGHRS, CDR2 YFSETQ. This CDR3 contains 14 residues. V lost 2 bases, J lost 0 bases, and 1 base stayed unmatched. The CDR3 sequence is CASSFGQGSYEQYF. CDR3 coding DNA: TGCGCCAGCAGCTTCGGACAGGGCTCCTACGAGCAGTACTTC. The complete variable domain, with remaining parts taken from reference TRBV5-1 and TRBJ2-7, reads KAGVTQTPRYLIKTRGQQVTLSCSPISGHRSVSWYQQTPGQGLQFLFEYFSETQRNKGNFPGRFSGRQFSNSRSEMNVSTLELGDSALYLCASSFGQGSYEQYFGPGTRLTVT.

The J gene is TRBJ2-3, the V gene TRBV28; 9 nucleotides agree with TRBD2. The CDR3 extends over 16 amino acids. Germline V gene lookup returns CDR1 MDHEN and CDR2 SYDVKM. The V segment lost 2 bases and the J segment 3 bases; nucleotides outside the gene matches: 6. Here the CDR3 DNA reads TGTGCCAGCAGTTTACTTCTAGCGGGAAATACAGATACGCAGTATTTT. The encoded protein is CASSLLLAGNTDTQYF.

CDR3 region: CASSSRGRQASGAYEQYF. The CDR3 bases are TGTGCCAGCAGTTCCAGGGGGCGGCAAGCTAGCGGAGCCTACGAGCAGTACTTC. The V call is TRBV28, the J call TRBJ2-7, with D tentatively TRBD1 (8 bases). The CDR3 runs 18 residues. CDR1 and CDR2 (germline): MDHEN, SYDVKM. Between the trimmed V and J ends, which lost 4 bases and 2 bases, there was a span of 24 bases.

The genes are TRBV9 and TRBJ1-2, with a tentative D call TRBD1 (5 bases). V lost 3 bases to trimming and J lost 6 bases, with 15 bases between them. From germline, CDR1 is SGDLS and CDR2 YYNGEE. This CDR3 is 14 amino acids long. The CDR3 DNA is TGTGCCAGCAGCGCAGTGAGCAGGGAAAATGGCTACACCTTC. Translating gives CASSAVSRENGYTF.

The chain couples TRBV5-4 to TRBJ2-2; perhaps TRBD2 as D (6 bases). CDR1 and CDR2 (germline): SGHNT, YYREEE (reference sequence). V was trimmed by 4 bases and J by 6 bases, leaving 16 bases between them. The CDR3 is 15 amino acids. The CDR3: CASSQRGAGAGELFF. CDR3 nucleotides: TGTGCCAGCAGCCAGCGCGGGGCCGGGGCCGGGGAGCTGTTTTTT.

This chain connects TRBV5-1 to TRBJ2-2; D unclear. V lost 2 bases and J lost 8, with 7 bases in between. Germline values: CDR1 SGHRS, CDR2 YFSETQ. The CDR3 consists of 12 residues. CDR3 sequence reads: CASSFQAGELFF. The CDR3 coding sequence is TGCGCCAGCAGCTTTCAAGCAGGGGAGCTGTTTTTT.

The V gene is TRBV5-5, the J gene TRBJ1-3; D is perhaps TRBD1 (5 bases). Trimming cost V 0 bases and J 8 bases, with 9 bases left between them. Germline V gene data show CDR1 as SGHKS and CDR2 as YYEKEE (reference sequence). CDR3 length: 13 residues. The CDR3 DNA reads TGTGCCAGCAGCTTGGAGGGGAGGGACACCATATATTTT. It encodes CASSLEGRDTIYF. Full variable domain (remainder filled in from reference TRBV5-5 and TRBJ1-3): DAGVTQSPTHLIKTRGQQVTLRCSPISGHKSVSWYQQVLGQGPQFIFQYYEKEERGRGNFPDRFSARQFPNYSSELNVNALLLGDSALYLCASSLEGRDTIYFGEGSWLTVV.

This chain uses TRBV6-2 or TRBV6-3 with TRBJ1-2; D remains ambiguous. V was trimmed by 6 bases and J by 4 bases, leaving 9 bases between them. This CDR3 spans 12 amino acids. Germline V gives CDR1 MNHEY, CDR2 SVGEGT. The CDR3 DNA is TGTGCCAGCAGCCCCCGGAGCTATGGCTACACCTTC. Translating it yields CASSPRSYGYTF.

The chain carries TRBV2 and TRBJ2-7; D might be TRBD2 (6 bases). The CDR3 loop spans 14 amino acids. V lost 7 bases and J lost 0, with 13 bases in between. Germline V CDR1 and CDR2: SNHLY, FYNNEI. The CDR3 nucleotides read TGTGCCAGCAAGACTGGGGGGTTCTCCTACGAGCAGTACTTC. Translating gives CASKTGGFSYEQYF.

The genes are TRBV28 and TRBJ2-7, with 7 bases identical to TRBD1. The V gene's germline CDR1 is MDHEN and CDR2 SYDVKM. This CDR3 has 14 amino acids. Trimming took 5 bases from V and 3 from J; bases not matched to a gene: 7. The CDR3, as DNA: TGTGCCAGCAGTATAGACAGGGATCTCTACGAGCAGTACTTC. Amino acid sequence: CASSIDRDLYEQYF. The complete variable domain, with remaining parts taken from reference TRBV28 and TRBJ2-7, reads DVKVTQSSRYLVKRTGEKVFLECVQDMDHENMFWYRQDPGLGLRLIYFSYDVKMKEKGDIPEGYSVSREKKERFSLILESASTNQTSMYLCASSIDRDLYEQYFGPGTRLTVT.

DNA for the CDR3: TGTGCCAGCTCACGACCGACAGGGGGCAACTATGGCTACACCTTC. It translates to CASSRPTGGNYGYTF. This chain joins TRBV18 and TRBJ1-2; 10 positions match TRBD1. J was trimmed by 2 bases and V by 4 bases; bases with no gene match: 4. The CDR3 contains 15 residues. Germline loops: CDR1 KGHSH, CDR2 LQKENI.

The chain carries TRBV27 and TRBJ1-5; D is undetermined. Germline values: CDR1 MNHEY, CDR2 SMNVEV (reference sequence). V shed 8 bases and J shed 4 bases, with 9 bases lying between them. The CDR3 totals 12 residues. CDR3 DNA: TGTGCCAGCGGTACGGGGAATCAGCCCCAGCATTTT. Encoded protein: CASGTGNQPQHF.

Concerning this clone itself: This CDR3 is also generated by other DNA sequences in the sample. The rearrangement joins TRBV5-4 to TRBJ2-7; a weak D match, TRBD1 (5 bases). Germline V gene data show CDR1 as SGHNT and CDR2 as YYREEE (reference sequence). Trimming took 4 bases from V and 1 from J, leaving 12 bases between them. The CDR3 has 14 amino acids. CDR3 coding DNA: TGTGCCAGCAGCCCCGGCCAGGGTTCCTACGAGCAGTACTTC. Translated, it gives CASSPGQGSYEQYF. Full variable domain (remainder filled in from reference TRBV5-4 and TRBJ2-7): ETGVTQSPTHLIKTRGQQVTLRCSSQSGHNTVSWYQQALGQGPQFIFQYYREEENGRGNFPPRFSGLQFPNYSSELNVNALELDDSALYLCASSPGQGSYEQYFGPGTRLTVT.

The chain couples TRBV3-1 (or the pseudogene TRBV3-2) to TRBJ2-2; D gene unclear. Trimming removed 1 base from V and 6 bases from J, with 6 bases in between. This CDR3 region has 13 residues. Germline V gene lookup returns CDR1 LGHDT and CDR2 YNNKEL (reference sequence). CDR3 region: CASSQGYSGELFF. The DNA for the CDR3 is TGTGCCAGCAGCCAAGGATACTCCGGGGAGCTGTTTTTT.

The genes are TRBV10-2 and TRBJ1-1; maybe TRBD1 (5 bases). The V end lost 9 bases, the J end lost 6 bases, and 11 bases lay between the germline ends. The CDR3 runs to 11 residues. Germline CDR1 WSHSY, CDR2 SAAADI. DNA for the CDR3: TGCGCCAGTCAGGGTGGCGCTGAAGCTTTCTTT. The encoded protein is CASQGGAEAFF.

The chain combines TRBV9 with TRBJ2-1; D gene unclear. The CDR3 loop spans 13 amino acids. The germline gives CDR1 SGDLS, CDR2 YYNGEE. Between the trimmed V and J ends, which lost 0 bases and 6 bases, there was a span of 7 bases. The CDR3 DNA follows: TGTGCCAGCAGCGTAGCCCCGGGCAATGAGCAGTTCTTC. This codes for CASSVAPGNEQFF.

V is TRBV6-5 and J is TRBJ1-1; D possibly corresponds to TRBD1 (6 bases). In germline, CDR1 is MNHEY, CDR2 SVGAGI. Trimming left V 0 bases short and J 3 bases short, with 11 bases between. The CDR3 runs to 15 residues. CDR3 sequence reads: CASSYSLQGYTEAFF. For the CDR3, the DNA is TGTGCCAGCAGTTACTCCCTACAGGGATACACTGAAGCTTTCTTT.

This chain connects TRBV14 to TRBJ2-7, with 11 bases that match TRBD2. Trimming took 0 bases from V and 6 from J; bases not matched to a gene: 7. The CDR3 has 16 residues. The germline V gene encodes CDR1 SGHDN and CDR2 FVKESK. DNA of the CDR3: TGTGCCAGCAGCCAAGACCTAGCGGGAGGATTATCCGAGCAGTACTTC. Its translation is CASSQDLAGGLSEQYF.

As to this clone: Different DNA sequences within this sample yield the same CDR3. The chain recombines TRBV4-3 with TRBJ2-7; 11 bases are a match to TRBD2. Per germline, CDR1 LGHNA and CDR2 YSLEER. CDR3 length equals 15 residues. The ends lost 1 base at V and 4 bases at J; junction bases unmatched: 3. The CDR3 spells CASSQGLAGGYEQYF. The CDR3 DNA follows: TGCGCCAGCAGCCAAGGCCTAGCGGGAGGATACGAGCAGTACTTC.